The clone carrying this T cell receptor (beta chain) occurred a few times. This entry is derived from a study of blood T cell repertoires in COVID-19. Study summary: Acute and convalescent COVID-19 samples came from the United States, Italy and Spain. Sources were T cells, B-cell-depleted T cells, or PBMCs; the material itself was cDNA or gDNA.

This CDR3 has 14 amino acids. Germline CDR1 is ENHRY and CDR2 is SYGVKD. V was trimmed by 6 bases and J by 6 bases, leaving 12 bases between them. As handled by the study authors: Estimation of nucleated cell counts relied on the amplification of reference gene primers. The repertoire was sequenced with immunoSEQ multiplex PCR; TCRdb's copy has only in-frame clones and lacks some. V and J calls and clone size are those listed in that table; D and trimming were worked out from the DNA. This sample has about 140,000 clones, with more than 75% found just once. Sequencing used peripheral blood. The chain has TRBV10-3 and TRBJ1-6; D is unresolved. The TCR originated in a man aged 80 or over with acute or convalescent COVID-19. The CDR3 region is CAIRDSWGNSPLHF. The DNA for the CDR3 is TGTGCCATCAGGGACTCATGGGGTAATTCACCCCTCCACTTT.